This entry lists 29 T cell receptor beta chains sequenced from one sample in a study of shared clonotypes between healthy human individuals. Using immunoSEQ multiplex PCR, the repertoire was profiled, and TCRdb retains in-frame clones only, with some absent. Of about 360,000 clones in the sample, around 70% were seen once. The sequenced sample was memory CD4+ T cells sorted from blood. This sample's subset: CD45RA-negative fraction. The origin of the receptors is a man younger than 40 in good health.

This chain uses TRBV2 with TRBJ2-1; D is perhaps TRBD1 (5 bases). The V and J ends lost 9 bases and 0 bases respectively, with 12 bases between them. The CDR3 is 14 residues long. Germline loops: CDR1 SNHLY, CDR2 FYNNEI. DNA for the CDR3: TGTGCCAGATCACAGGCAAGCTCCTACAATGAGCAGTTCTTC. This sequence encodes CARSQASSYNEQFF.

Worth noting for this clone: The junction departs from the called germline gene at one end, perhaps through a read error. The chain combines TRBV30 with TRBJ2-3; TRBD2 matches 9 bases. This CDR3 has 11 amino acids. Germline-derived CDR1 and CDR2 are GTSNPN and SVGIG (reference sequence). CDR3 DNA sequence: TGTGCCTGGCGTGTAAGCGGGAGGCCTCGTTTT. Residues: CAWRVSGRPRF.

The genes are TRBV5-5 and TRBJ1-2; no reliable D call. V gave up 1 base and J gave up 0 bases, with 7 bases separating them. Looked up from germline, CDR1 is SGHKS and CDR2 is YYEKEE (reference sequence). The CDR3 covers 14 residues. For the CDR3, the DNA is TGTGCCAGCAGCTTGATGGGGACTAACTATGGCTACACCTTC. Encoded protein: CASSLMGTNYGYTF.

This clone has a handful of counts. The chain joins TRBV6-5 to TRBJ1-3; no firm D call. CDR1 is MNHEY and CDR2 is SVGAGI in the germline V gene. This CDR3 is built from 16 residues. V was shortened by 2 bases and J by 4 bases, with 15 bases between the two germline ends. The CDR3 spells CASSYSDAIGGNTIYF. The CDR3 nucleotides are TGTGCCAGCAGTTACAGTGACGCCATTGGGGGAAACACCATATATTTT.

Points on this clone: This may come from a read error, since a much larger clone is one base off. At the DNA level, this CDR3 is encoded by other sequences in the same sample as well. The rearrangement links TRBV2 to TRBJ2-2; 7 bases line up with TRBD2. There are 14 residues in the CDR3. Germline V gene lookup returns CDR1 SNHLY and CDR2 FYNNEI. The V segment lost 8 bases and the J segment 3 bases; nucleotides outside the gene matches: 6. CDR3 coding DNA: TGTGCCAGCGGAATGGGGGGGGACACCGGGGAGCTGTTTTTT. Translating gives CASGMGGDTGELFF.

The rearrangement links TRBV29-1 to TRBJ1-1; D is possibly TRBD1 (6 bases). Germline CDR1 SQVTM, CDR2 ANQGSEA. This CDR3 has 12 amino acids. V was pared by 2 bases and J by 10 bases, with 14 bases between. The CDR3 here is CSVESGGAGAFF. The CDR3 DNA is TGCAGCGTTGAATCCGGGGGCGCGGGAGCTTTCTTT.

J is TRBJ1-5 and V is TRBV19; D is unresolved. This CDR3 has 15 residues. V lost 5 bases to trimming and J lost 6 bases, with 17 bases between them. Germline lookup yields CDR1 LNHDA and CDR2 SQIVND (reference sequence). Written as DNA, the CDR3 is TGTGCCAGTAGTCCCATGGACCGGATGGGTCAGCCCCAGCATTTT. As protein: CASSPMDRMGQPQHF.

The chain links TRBV30 to TRBJ2-1; unclear D gene. Trimming shortened V by 1 base and J by 9 bases, and 13 bases separated the two germline ends. Germline V gene lookup returns CDR1 GTSNPN and CDR2 SVGIG (reference sequence). The length of the CDR3 is 13 residues. For the CDR3, the DNA is TGTGCCTGGAGTGACCTCAGGCAAGGTGAGCAGTTCTTC. Translating gives CAWSDLRQGEQFF.

CDR3: CASSQAGDGTSNTEAFF. The CDR3 coding sequence is TGCGCCAGCAGCCAAGCCGGGGACGGGACCTCGAACACTGAAGCTTTCTTT. V gene TRBV4-3 combines with J gene TRBJ1-1, with a possible D match to TRBD1 (5 bases). Germline CDR1 LGHNA, CDR2 YSLEER. This CDR3 is built from 17 residues. The V gene lost 1 base and the J gene lost 1 base, with 16 bases spanning the gap.

This chain uses TRBV5-1 with TRBJ2-1; TRBD2 is a possible D gene (6 bases). In germline, CDR1 is SGHRS, CDR2 YFSETQ. V was cut by 4 bases and J by 3 bases, with 11 bases left in between. This CDR3 comprises 14 residues. The CDR3 nucleotides read TGCGCCAGCAGCATCAATAGCGGCTACAATGAGCAGTTCTTC. Translating it yields CASSINSGYNEQFF.

The V and J genes are TRBV2 and TRBJ2-1, with D unresolved. The CDR3 consists of 12 residues. CDR1 and CDR2 from the germline V gene are SNHLY and FYNNEI. The V end lost 5 bases, the J end lost 5 bases, and 7 bases lay between the germline ends. This CDR3 reads CASSYSNNEQFF. CDR3 DNA sequence: TGTGCCAGCAGTTACAGCAACAATGAGCAGTTCTTC.

The rearrangement links TRBV2 to TRBJ2-3; D is unresolved. The ends were cut back, 2 bases at V and 0 bases at J, with 9 bases in the middle. The CDR3 covers 15 residues. Germline V gene lookup returns CDR1 SNHLY and CDR2 FYNNEI. The CDR3 DNA sequence: TGTGCCAGCAGTGAAAACCCTGCTAGCACAGATACGCAGTATTTT. Protein: CASSENPASTDTQYF.

The chain joins TRBV30 to TRBJ2-7, with D possibly being TRBD1 (6 bases). Looked up from germline, CDR1 is GTSNPN and CDR2 is SVGIG (reference sequence). The V gene lost 3 bases and the J gene lost 5 bases, with 8 bases spanning the gap. This CDR3 region has 11 residues. CDR3 DNA: TGTGCCTGGAGCAACAGGGACGAGCAGTACTTC. Translated: CAWSNRDEQYF.

This chain connects TRBV5-1 to TRBJ2-3; D unresolved. Trimming took 3 bases from V and 4 from J, leaving 9 bases between them. This CDR3 region has 13 residues. CDR1 and CDR2 from the germline V gene are SGHRS and YFSETQ. The CDR3 coding sequence is TGCGCCAGCAGCTCCTCAGTTGCAGATACGCAGTATTTT. It translates to CASSSSVADTQYF.

The chain links TRBV7-9 to TRBJ2-2, with 9 nucleotides matching TRBD1. The CDR3 extends over 19 amino acids. V was pared by 5 bases and J by 6 bases, with 19 bases of the junction left unmatched. Germline CDR1 SEHNR, CDR2 FQNEAQ (reference sequence). The CDR3 spells CASSQKTGTGRTLAGELFF. CDR3 DNA sequence: TGTGCCAGCAGCCAAAAAACCGGGACAGGGCGTACTCTTGCCGGGGAGCTGTTTTTT.

Remarks on this clone: This sample includes further DNA sequences coding for the same CDR3. The rearrangement joins TRBV6-5 to TRBJ2-5; no clear D. The V end was cut by 4 bases, the J end by 2 bases, with 8 bases between. Germline V gene lookup returns CDR1 MNHEY and CDR2 SVGAGI. CDR3 length equals 13 residues. CDR3 in amino acids: CASSWTSQETQYF. CDR3 nucleotides: TGTGCCAGCAGTTGGACCTCACAAGAGACCCAGTACTTC.

In its sample, this clone was seen a few times. V usage is TRBV7-2 and J usage is TRBJ2-7, with 8 bases aligning to TRBD1. The V segment lost 0 bases and the J segment 4 bases; nucleotides outside the gene matches: 5. The CDR3 consists of 15 residues. Germline V lookup: CDR1 SGHTA, CDR2 FQGNSA. Here the CDR3 reads CASSLAQGAVYEQYF. As DNA, the CDR3 is TGTGCCAGCAGCTTAGCCCAGGGGGCTGTGTACGAGCAGTACTTC.

This clone appeared a single time. The chain uses TRBV2 and TRBJ1-2; 9 nucleotides agree with TRBD1. This CDR3 spans 13 amino acids. CDR1 and CDR2 from the germline V gene are SNHLY and FYNNEI. The J segment lost 4 bases and the V segment lost 6 bases, leaving 3 bases of the junction unmatched. CDR3 region: CASRQGATYGYTF. Here the CDR3 DNA reads TGTGCCAGCAGACAGGGGGCTACCTATGGCTACACCTTC. Combining the CDR3 with reference TRBV2 and TRBJ1-2 gives the whole variable domain EPEVTQTPSHQVTQMGQEVILRCVPISNHLYFYWYRQILGQKVEFLVSFYNNEISEKSEIFDDQFSVERPDGSNFTLKIRSTKLEDSAMYFCASRQGATYGYTFGSGTRLTVV.

This chain links TRBV2 with TRBJ1-1, with D unclear. The CDR3 has 14 amino acids. V shed 2 bases and J shed 1 base, with 8 bases lying between them. Germline V gene lookup returns CDR1 SNHLY and CDR2 FYNNEI. The DNA for the CDR3 is TGTGCCAGCAGTGAATGGCGGGGGAACACTGAAGCTTTCTTT. Residues: CASSEWRGNTEAFF.

The chain combines TRBV10-1 with TRBJ1-1, with D possibly TRBD1 on 6 matching bases. The CDR3 is made up of 12 amino acids. Germline V gene data show CDR1 as WNHNN and CDR2 as SYGVQD (reference sequence). V gave up 7 bases and J gave up 7 bases, with 13 bases separating them. CDR3 nucleotide sequence: TGCGCCAGCAACCGGACAGCAGATGAAGCTTTCTTT. Protein product: CASNRTADEAFF.

This clone appeared once. This sequence joins TRBV7-9 and TRBJ2-7; 10 bases are shared with TRBD1. Germline V lookup: CDR1 SEHNR, CDR2 FQNEAQ (reference sequence). The CDR3 sequence is 16 residues long. Unmatched junction bases numbered 8, after V lost 5 bases and J lost 1 base. The CDR3 region has the DNA TGTGCCAGCAGCGTCCCGGGACAGGGGATGTCCTACGAGCAGTACTTC. Translating gives CASSVPGQGMSYEQYF. Drawing the rest from reference TRBV7-9 and TRBJ2-7, the complete variable domain is DTGVSQNPRHKITKRGQNVTFRCDPISEHNRLYWYRQTLGQGPEFLTYFQNEAQLEKSRLLSDRFSAERPKGSFSTLEIQRTEQGDSAMYLCASSVPGQGMSYEQYFGPGTRLTVT.

The rearrangement uses TRBV7-6 and TRBJ2-1; 9 bases fit TRBD2. Germline V gene lookup returns CDR1 SGHVS and CDR2 FNYEAQ. The CDR3 spans 18 residues. V lost 1 base to trimming and J lost 4 bases; unmatched junction nucleotides: 11. The CDR3 nucleotides read TGTGCCAGCAGCTTAGGGCCGAGAGTAGCGGGAGAATACAATGAGCAGTTCTTC. Translated, it gives CASSLGPRVAGEYNEQFF.

Concerning this clone itself: Additional DNA sequences in this sample encode the identical CDR3. The chain links TRBV5-1 to TRBJ2-7, with no clear D. CDR3 size: 12 residues. From germline, CDR1 is SGHRS and CDR2 YFSETQ. V lost 4 bases to trimming and J lost 4 bases, with 9 bases between them. CDR3 loop: CASSLGGYEQYF. CDR3 in DNA: TGCGCCAGCAGCCTGGGCGGATACGAGCAGTACTTC.

The gene calls are TRBV7-9 and TRBJ2-7, with TRBD1 identical over 9 bases. V trimming: 3 bases; J trimming: 6 bases; junction bases outside the gene matches: 12. Germline V lookup: CDR1 SEHNR, CDR2 FQNEAQ (reference sequence). This CDR3 contains 16 residues. CDR3 sequence (DNA): TGTGCCAGCAGCTTTACGCCGACAGGGGGATTTTCCGAGCAGTACTTC. This gives the protein CASSFTPTGGFSEQYF. Full variable domain (outside the CDR3, taken from reference TRBV7-9 and TRBJ2-7): DTGVSQNPRHKITKRGQNVTFRCDPISEHNRLYWYRQTLGQGPEFLTYFQNEAQLEKSRLLSDRFSAERPKGSFSTLEIQRTEQGDSAMYLCASSFTPTGGFSEQYFGPGTRLTVT.

The chain combines TRBV6-5 with TRBJ2-6; no definite D call. Germline lookup yields CDR1 MNHEY and CDR2 SVGAGI. This CDR3 is 14 amino acids long. Trimming removed 5 bases at V and 4 bases at J, with 9 bases between. This CDR3 is CASSEPQGANVLTF. CDR3 DNA sequence: TGTGCCAGCAGTGAACCCCAGGGGGCCAACGTCCTGACTTTC.

The V call is TRBV5-6, the J call TRBJ2-1, with 10 nucleotides matching TRBD2. The CDR3 is 18 amino acids. V shed 2 bases, J shed 5 bases, and the junction held 13 bases outside the gene matches. Germline V gives CDR1 SGHDT, CDR2 YYEEEE. The CDR3 sequence is CASSLSFLWTSGNNEQFF. DNA for the CDR3: TGTGCCAGCAGCTTATCCTTTTTATGGACTAGCGGTAACAATGAGCAGTTCTTC.

This sequence joins TRBV28 and TRBJ2-3; D gene ambiguous. The CDR3 is made up of 16 amino acids. With 3 bases removed from V and 0 bases from J, the gap between germline ends came to 13 bases. Germline assignment: CDR1 MDHEN and CDR2 SYDVKM. The CDR3 nucleotides are TGTGCCAGCAGTTTCGACACCCAAGGAAGCACAGATACGCAGTATTTT. Amino acid sequence: CASSFDTQGSTDTQYF.

V gene TRBV30 combines with J gene TRBJ1-3, with D tentatively TRBD1 (5 bases). Germline lookup yields CDR1 GTSNPN and CDR2 SVGIG (reference sequence). The CDR3 sequence is 13 residues long. Trimming shortened V by 5 bases and J by 1 base, and 9 bases separated the two germline ends. The CDR3 here is CAWARESGNTIYF. CDR3 bases: TGTGCCTGGGCCAGGGAATCTGGAAACACCATATATTTT.

The V and J genes are TRBV6-6 and TRBJ2-3; the D call may be TRBD1 or TRBD2 (7 bases each). Per germline, CDR1 MNHNY and CDR2 SVGAGI (reference sequence). The CDR3 extends over 16 amino acids. The V end was cut by 0 bases, the J end by 1 base, with 11 bases between. Here the CDR3 reads CASSYSAGGGTDTQYF. Here the CDR3 DNA reads TGTGCCAGCAGTTACTCGGCAGGGGGGGGCACAGATACGCAGTATTTT.